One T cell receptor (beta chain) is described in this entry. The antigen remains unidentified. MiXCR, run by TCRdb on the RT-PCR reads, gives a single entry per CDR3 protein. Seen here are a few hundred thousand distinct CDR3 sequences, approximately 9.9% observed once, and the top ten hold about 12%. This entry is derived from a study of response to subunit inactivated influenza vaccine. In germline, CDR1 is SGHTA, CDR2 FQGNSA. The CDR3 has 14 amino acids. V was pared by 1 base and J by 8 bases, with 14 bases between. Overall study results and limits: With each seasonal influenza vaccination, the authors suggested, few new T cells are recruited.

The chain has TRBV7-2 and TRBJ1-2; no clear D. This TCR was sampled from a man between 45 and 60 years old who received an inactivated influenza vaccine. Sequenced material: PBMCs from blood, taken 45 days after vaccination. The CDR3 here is CASSLDSGLGGYTF. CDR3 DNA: TGTGCCAGCAGCTTAGATTCCGGCCTCGGGGGCTACACCTTC. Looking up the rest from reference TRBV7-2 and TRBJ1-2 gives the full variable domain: GAGVSQSPSNKVTEKGKDVELRCDPISGHTALYWYRQSLGQGLEFLIYFQGNSAPDKSGLPSDRFSAERTGGSVSTLTIQRTQQEDSAVYLCASSLDSGLGGYTFGSGTRLTVV.